The present TCR beta chain was sequenced within a study of glioma-infiltrating T cells after dendritic cell vaccination (dated by TCRdb to the mid-2010s). Background for the entire study: The cohort comprised 15 or so glioblastoma patients from Phase I and II dendritic cell vaccination trials, 9 newly diagnosed and 6 with recurrent disease. Between about 2002 and 2013, patients were given autologous tumor lysate-pulsed dendritic cell vaccination. The vaccine consisted of monocyte-derived dendritic cells cultured less than 9 days with IL-4 and GM-CSF, then pulsed overnight with autologous tumor lysate. Patients received three intradermal dendritic cell vaccine injections at biweekly intervals in the arm below the axilla. Tumor-infiltrating lymphocyte content was quantified and tumor and blood repertoires were compared in dendritic cell-vaccinated glioblastoma patients by deep sequencing of TCR beta CDR3 regions. Survival after dendritic cell vaccination was correlated with TCR sequencing metrics, such as TIL content and the overlap between tumor and blood repertoires.

CDR1 and CDR2 (SGHTA, FQGNSA) derive from the germline V gene. The cysteine opens and the phenylalanine closes a CDR3 of 15 amino acids. The only DNA kept is the CDR3, 45 bases in frame from the first base. The junction shows trimming of 6 bases on V and 3 bases on J, and the gene matches do not reach 3 bases of it. Overall study results and their limits: The three-group TCR overlap response model was described as speculative and requiring prospective validation. No direct relationship between TCR clonality and survival was found, suggesting a diverse polyclonal response may matter. Higher estimated pretreatment TIL content predicted longer time to progression and overall survival after dendritic cell vaccination. The cohort was small and heterogeneous, with few patients having full blood and tumor sets and even fewer initial-recurrent tumor pairs.

Using the immunoSEQ assay, TCRB CDR3 regions were amplified from roughly 1.9 micrograms of genomic DNA, or from all available DNA when less than that was on hand. The multiplex PCR employed 60 forward primers targeting TCR V beta segments and 13 reverse primers targeting J beta segments. To estimate reads per starting template, synthetic control templates were spiked into each sample at limiting dilution. Sequencing produced 87 bp reads on the Illumina HiSeq System. The authors' analysis ran thus. PCR and sequencing errors were removed by merging closely related sequences with a nearest neighbor algorithm. TCR overlap was defined as the percentage of unique tumor TCR beta sequences that were also found in the peripheral blood of the same patient. Sourced from immuneACCESS, this table was stored by TCRdb with only in-frame sequences that have V and J called. A share of the clones is absent; for the studies checked, an unresolved V gene accounts for under half, and the remainder has no known explanation. D and trimming come from the DNA, and the V and J calls and clone size come from that table. Within this sample are around 60,000 clones, with 70% to 90% of them counted one time only. The ten largest clonotypes hold about 8.3% of the sample.

About this clone: Its antigen target is currently unknown. The sample holds no much larger clone one base away, and base qualities are not on file.

Explained via the paper, the time point label denotes: after dendritic cell vaccination, including at tumor progression/relapse. To be selected, patients needed enough residual fresh-frozen tumor tissue and more than two years of available survival data. An isocitrate dehydrogenase mutation was not carried by any of the glioblastoma patients, although molecular status was otherwise variable. PBMC were collected before vaccination, two weeks after the third vaccination, and at tumor progression when it occurred. Genomic DNA was extracted with the Qiagen DNeasy Blood extraction Kit. The receptor was isolated from a human donor with glioblastoma. The material was blood, obtained after dendritic cell vaccination. The V and J segments used are TRBV7-2 and TRBJ2-1, with 12 middle bases fitting TRBD2. The nucleotide sequence is given as TGTGCCAGCAGTCGACTAGCGGGGGACTACAATGAGCAGTTCTTC. It translates as CASSRLAGDYNEQFF. Reference TRBV7-2 and TRBJ2-1 proteins supply the regions before and after the CDR3; the full variable domain is: GAGVSQSPSNKVTEKGKDVELRCDPISGHTALYWYRQSLGQGLEFLIYFQGNSAPDKSGLPSDRFSAERTGGSVSTLTIQRTQQEDSAVYLCASSRLAGDYNEQFFGPGTRLTVL.